These T cell receptor beta chains were read from a single sample in a study of blood T cell repertoires in COVID-19. Measured with immunoSEQ multiplex PCR; TCRdb has only the in-frame clones, and not every one. The data hold some 50,000 clones, with about 85% observed a single time. Input material: peripheral blood. The origin of the receptors is a human donor in a cohort sampled during active COVID-19. Each CDR3 is given without its conserved first and last residue. D genes are given only for firm matches.

>14|TRBJ2-4|TRBD2|TRBV7-2
ASSLSLAGAKNIQY
>12|TRBJ1-1|TRBD1|TRBV2
ASSPGTGVTEAF
>12|TRBJ2-7|TRBD2|TRBV28
ASSLRGSGGEQY
>11|TRBJ1-2|NA|TRBV2
ASSERGVYGYT
>17|TRBJ2-3|TRBD2|TRBV4-2
ASSQDHPGGGEYTDTQY
>13|TRBJ1-1|NA|TRBV9
ASSVEQGGGTEAF
>12|TRBJ2-7|NA|TRBV6-4
ASSDRQANYEQY
>12|TRBJ1-6|TRBD1|TRBV19
ASRGQGAGSPLH
>12|TRBJ1-2|NA|TRBV7-9
ASSLSPGLHGYT
>17|TRBJ2-1|TRBD2|TRBV6-4
ASSDNGRLAGGPYNEQF
>13|TRBJ2-3|NA|TRBV5-6
ASSLRLRSGDTQY
>14|TRBJ1-1|NA|TRBV6-6
ASRPINRELFAKAF
>13|TRBJ2-5|TRBD1|TRBV30
AWRQRTGAQETQY
>12|TRBJ1-1|TRBD1|TRBV5-1
ASSLGQGGTEAF
>16|TRBJ2-6|TRBD1|TRBV5-4
ASSSPTGGGSGANVLT
>13|TRBJ1-2|NA|TRBV6-5
ASSPLEVWDYGYT
>15|TRBJ2-2|TRBD2|TRBV18
ASSPRGLAGEYGELF
>14|TRBJ1-3|TRBD1|TRBV6-1
ASSEDRGYSGNTIY